This T cell receptor (beta chain) was sequenced in a study of blood T cell repertoires in COVID-19. The overall study: There were acute and convalescent COVID-19 samples, and they came from the United States, Italy and Spain. PBMCs, B-cell-depleted T cells, or T cells were the source of the cDNA or gDNA that made up the material.

V lost 5 bases, J lost 4 bases, and 8 bases stayed unmatched. The length of the CDR3 is 15 residues. The germline CDR1 and CDR2 sequences are MDHEN and SYDVKM. Original handling: Amplifying reference gene primers gave estimates of nucleated cell counts. The repertoire was sequenced with immunoSEQ multiplex PCR; TCRdb's copy has only in-frame clones and lacks some. The V and J calls and the clone size are those of that table, but D and trimming were determined from the DNA. The sample includes roughly 47,000 clones, approximately 86% of them seen just once. The J gene is TRBJ2-1, the V gene TRBV28; 7 bases line up with TRBD2. This receptor was taken from a woman in her seventies with acute or convalescent COVID-19. Sequencing was done on a sample of peripheral blood. CDR3 sequence: CASSLSGMAYNEQFF. The CDR3 DNA reads TGTGCCAGCAGTCTAAGCGGGATGGCGTACAATGAGCAGTTCTTC.